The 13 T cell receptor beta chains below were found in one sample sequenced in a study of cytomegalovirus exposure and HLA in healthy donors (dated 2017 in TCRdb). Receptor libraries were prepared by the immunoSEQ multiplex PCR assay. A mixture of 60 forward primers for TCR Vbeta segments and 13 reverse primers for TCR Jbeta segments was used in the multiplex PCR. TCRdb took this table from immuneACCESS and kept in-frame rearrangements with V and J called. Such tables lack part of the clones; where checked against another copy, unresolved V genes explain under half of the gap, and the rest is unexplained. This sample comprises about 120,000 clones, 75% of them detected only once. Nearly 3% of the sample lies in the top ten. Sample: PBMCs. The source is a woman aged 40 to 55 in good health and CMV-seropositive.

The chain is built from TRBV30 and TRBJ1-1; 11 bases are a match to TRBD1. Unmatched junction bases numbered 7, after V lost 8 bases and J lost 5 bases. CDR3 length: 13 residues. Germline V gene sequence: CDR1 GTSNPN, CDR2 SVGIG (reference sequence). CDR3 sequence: CAGSGTGGTEAFF. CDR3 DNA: TGTGCCGGCTCCGGGACAGGGGGTACTGAAGCTTTCTTT.

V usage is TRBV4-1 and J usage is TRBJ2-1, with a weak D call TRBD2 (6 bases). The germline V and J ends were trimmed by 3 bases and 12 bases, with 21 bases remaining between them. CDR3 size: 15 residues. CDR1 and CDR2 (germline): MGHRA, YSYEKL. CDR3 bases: TGCGCCAGCAGCCATCCCTGGCAGGAGGGCGCTGGGCAGTTCTTC. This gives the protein CASSHPWQEGAGQFF.

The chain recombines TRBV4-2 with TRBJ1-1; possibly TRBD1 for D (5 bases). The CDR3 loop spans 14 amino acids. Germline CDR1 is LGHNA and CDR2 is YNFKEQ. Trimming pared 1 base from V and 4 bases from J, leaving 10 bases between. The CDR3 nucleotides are TGTGCCAGCAGCCAAGTAGGGGCGAGCACTGAAGCTTTCTTT. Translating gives CASSQVGASTEAFF.

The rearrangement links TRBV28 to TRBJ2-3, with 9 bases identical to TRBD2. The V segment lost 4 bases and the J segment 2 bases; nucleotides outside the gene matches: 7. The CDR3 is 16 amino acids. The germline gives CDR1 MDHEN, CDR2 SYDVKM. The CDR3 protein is CASSSEREDLTDTQYF. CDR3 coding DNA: TGTGCCAGCAGTTCTGAGCGGGAGGACCTCACAGATACGCAGTATTTT.

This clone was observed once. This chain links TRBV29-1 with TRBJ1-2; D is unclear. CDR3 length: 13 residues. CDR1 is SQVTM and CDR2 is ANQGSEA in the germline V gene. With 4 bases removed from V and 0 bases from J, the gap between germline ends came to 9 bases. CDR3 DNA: TGCAGCGTTGCTAGGAGAGCTAACTATGGCTACACCTTC. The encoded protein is CSVARRANYGYTF.

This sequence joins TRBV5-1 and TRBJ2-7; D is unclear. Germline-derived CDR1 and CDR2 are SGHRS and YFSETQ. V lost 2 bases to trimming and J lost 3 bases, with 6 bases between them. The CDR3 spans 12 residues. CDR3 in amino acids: CASSLVGYEQYF. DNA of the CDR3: TGCGCCAGCAGCTTAGTCGGCTACGAGCAGTACTTC.

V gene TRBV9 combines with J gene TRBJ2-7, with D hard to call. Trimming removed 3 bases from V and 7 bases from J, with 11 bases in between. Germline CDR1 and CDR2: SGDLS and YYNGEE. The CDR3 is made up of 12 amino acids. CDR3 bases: TGTGCCAGCAGCGGACTCTCTAGGGAGCAGTACTTC. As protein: CASSGLSREQYF.

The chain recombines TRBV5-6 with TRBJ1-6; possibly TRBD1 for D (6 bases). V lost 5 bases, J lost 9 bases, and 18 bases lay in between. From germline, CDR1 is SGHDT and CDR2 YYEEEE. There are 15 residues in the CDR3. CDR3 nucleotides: TGTGCCAGCAGAGGGTATGACAGGATTGGTTCACCCCTCCACTTT. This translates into CASRGYDRIGSPLHF.

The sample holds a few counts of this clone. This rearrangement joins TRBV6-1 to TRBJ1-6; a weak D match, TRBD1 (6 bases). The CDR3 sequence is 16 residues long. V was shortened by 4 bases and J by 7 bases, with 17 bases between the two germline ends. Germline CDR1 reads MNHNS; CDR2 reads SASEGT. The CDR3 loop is CASSVVGGSSNSPLHF. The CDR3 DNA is TGTGCCAGCAGTGTAGTTGGGGGCAGTAGCAATTCACCCCTCCACTTT.

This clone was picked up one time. The DNA of the CDR3 is TGTGCCAGCAGAGCTACGGGACTTCAACTCTACAATGAGCAGTTCTTC. Its translation: CASRATGLQLYNEQFF. V is TRBV27 and J is TRBJ2-1; perhaps TRBD2 as D (6 bases). This CDR3 contains 16 residues. The germline V gene encodes CDR1 MNHEY and CDR2 SMNVEV (reference sequence). V gave up 6 bases and J gave up 3 bases, with 18 bases separating them.

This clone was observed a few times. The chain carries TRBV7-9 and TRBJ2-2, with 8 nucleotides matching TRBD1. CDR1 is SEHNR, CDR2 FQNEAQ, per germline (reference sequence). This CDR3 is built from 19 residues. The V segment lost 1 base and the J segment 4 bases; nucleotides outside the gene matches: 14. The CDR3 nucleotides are TGTGCCAGCAGCTTAGGGACCCCCCAGGGGGCGGGCTCCACCGGGGAGCTGTTTTTT. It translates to CASSLGTPQGAGSTGELFF.

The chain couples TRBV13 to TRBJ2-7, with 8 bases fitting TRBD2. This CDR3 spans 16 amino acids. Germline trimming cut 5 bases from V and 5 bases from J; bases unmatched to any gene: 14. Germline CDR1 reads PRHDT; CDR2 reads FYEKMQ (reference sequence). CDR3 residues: CASSTPLAGRKDEQYF. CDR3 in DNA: TGTGCCAGCAGCACCCCTTTAGCGGGGAGGAAGGACGAGCAGTACTTC.

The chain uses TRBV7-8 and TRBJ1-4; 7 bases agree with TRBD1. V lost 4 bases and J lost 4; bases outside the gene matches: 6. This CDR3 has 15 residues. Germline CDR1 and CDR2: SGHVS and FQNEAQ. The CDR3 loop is CASSSGTANNEKLFF. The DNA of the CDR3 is TGTGCCAGCAGCTCTGGGACAGCTAATAATGAAAAACTGTTTTTT.